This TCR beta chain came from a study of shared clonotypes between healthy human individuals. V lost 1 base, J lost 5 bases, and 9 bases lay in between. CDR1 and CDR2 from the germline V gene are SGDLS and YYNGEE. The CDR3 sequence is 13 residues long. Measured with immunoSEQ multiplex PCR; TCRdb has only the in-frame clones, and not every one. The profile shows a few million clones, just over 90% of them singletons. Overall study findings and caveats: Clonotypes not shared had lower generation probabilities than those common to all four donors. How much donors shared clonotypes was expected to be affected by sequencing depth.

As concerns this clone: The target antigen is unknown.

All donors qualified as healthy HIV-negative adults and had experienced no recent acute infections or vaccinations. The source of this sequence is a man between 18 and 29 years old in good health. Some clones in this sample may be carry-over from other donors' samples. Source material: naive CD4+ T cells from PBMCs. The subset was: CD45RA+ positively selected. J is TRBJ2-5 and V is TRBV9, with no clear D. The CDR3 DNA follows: TGTGCCAGCAGCGTAAATCCCCAGGAGACCCAGTACTTC. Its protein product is CASSVNPQETQYF.